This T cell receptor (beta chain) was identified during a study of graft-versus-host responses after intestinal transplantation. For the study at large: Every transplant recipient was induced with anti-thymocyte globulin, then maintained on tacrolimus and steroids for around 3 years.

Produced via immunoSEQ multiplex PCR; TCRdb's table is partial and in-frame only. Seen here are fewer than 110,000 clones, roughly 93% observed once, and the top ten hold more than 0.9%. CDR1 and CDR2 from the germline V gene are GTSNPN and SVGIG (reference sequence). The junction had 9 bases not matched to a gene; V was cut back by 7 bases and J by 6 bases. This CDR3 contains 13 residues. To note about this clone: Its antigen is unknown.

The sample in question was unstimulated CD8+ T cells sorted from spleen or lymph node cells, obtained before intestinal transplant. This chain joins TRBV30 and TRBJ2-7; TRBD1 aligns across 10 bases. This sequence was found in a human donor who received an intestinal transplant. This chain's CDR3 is CAYERDRGGEQYF. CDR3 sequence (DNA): TGTGCCTATGAACGGGACAGGGGAGGCGAGCAGTACTTC.